These T cell receptor beta chains were read from a single sample in a study of cytomegalovirus exposure and HLA in healthy donors. Data came from immunoSEQ multiplex PCR; TCRdb stores just in-frame clones and leaves some out. The sample includes about 160,000 clones, around 60% seen only once; the top ten take 5.5% to 9%. Sequencing was done on a sample of PBMCs. Receptors originate from a woman aged 60-75 years in good health and CMV-seropositive. Both conserved end residues are part of each CDR3. Fields, in order: J gene, V gene, CDR3 protein.

>.|TRBV28
CASRRVVSGSYEQYF
>TRBJ2-7|TRBV6-5
CASGSVGSYEQYF
>TRBJ2-1|TRBV7-9
CASSLARAGKWNEQFF
>TRBJ2-2|TRBV12-5
CASGLATGELFF
>TRBJ1-1|TRBV20-1
CSAPETGGAFF
>TRBJ2-1|TRBV29-1
CSGRGTSEPFNDEQFF
>TRBJ1-5|TRBV5-1
CASSLVPGVDQPQHF
>.|TRBV5-6
CASSLITQGVYEQYF
>TRBJ1-5|TRBV9
CASSASINQPQHF
>TRBJ1-2|TRBV6-5
CASSNGQGEGYTF
>TRBJ2-5|TRBV2
CASSRGLAGTSQETQYF
>TRBJ2-3|TRBV19
CASSIGGVNVDTQYF
>TRBJ2-1|TRBV11-2
CASSSTLEQFF
>TRBJ2-7|TRBV7-9
CASSSDRSSSYEQYF
>TRBJ2-1|TRBV11-2
CASSSGLADNNEQFF
>TRBJ2-5|TRBV7-8
CASSLGLETQYF
>TRBJ2-7|TRBV6-4
CANRQGARMSYEQYF
>TRBJ2-2|TRBV2
CASMELTLAGELFF
>TRBJ2-5|TRBV7-9
CASSLGDRGKETQYF
>TRBJ1-3|TRBV13
CASSLTPTGVSGNTIYF
>TRBJ2-1|TRBV11-2
CASSPGVRLAPTDEQFF
>TRBJ2-5|TRBV5-6
CASSWRPVRETQYF
>TRBJ2-3|TRBV11-3
CASSLGLSDTQYF
>TRBJ1-5|TRBV28
CASRGQGKAQHF
>TRBJ1-6|TRBV15
CATSTGTGTSPLHF
>TRBJ2-3|TRBV6-5
CASSYGAGGTDTQYF
>TRBJ2-1|TRBV29-1
CSVEDPGEQFF
>.|TRBV4-1
CASSQDISGTSLPYEQYF
>TRBJ2-5|TRBV5-1
CASSLTAGSPGETQYF
>.|TRBV13
CASSLTGTGVGEQYF
>TRBJ1-2|TRBV6-1
CASSENSIYGYTF
>TRBJ2-2|TRBV7-8
CASSETGLANTGELFF
>TRBJ1-2|TRBV5-1
CASSLPGQGAHGNIYGYTF
>TRBJ1-1|TRBV5-1
CASRGETEAFF
>TRBJ2-3|TRBV4-2
CASSHGTGEADTQYF
>TRBJ2-1|TRBV7-8
CASSLAFTSRRDNEQFF
>TRBJ2-3|TRBV7-2
CASSTSRRRLVQADTQYF
>TRBJ2-5|TRBV9
CASSAGTSLPETQYF
>TRBJ2-3|TRBV2
CASSFRQNTQYF
>TRBJ1-1|TRBV6-1
CASSGQGTTEAFF
>TRBJ2-1|TRBV9
CASSQDFSSSYNEQFF
>TRBJ2-5|TRBV19
CASSITRGRETQYF
>TRBJ2-7|TRBV7-2
CASSLQRGTYEQYF
>TRBJ2-7|TRBV6-1
CASSQGTSGSRRYEQYF
>TRBJ1-1|TRBV27
CASTRGWNTEAFF
>TRBJ1-6|TRBV2
CASKGQGARNSPLHF
>TRBJ2-1|TRBV7-3
CASSLRREGYNEQFF
>TRBJ2-2|TRBV5-6
CASSFILASNTGELFF
>TRBJ2-5|TRBV5-8
CASSHWGTGEETQYF
>TRBJ2-1|TRBV9
CASSPTSADLGEQFF
>TRBJ2-7|TRBV4-1
CASSQGVTSVYEQYF
>TRBJ1-5|TRBV7-9
CASSLGDTGLGGQPQHF
>TRBJ2-5|TRBV28
CASSQSSGRLETQYF
>TRBJ2-7|TRBV2
CASNGQGVSYEQYF
>TRBJ2-1|TRBV29-1
CSAGGTEQFF
>TRBJ2-7|TRBV5-1
CASSLGQGATSGSYEQYF
>TRBJ2-7|TRBV6-5
CASSYGASGSYEQYF
>TRBJ2-2|TRBV7-2
CASSTSYHSGRADGELFF